Presented here are 19 T cell receptor beta chains from one specimen sequenced in a study of T cells in Graves' hyperthyroidism and ophthalmopathy. Amplification yielded TCR beta CDR3 regions, with RNA transcripts as the source. The HTBI primer set was used in a first-round RT-PCR of the TCR CDR3. TCRdb re-analysed the multiplex PCR reads in MiXCR, keeping a single row per CDR3 protein. This table holds about 600,000 distinct CDR3 sequences, around 15% found once. Source material: blood. The receptor set was obtained from a woman between 50 and 59 years old with Graves' ophthalmopathy.

The rearrangement joins TRBV7-9 to TRBJ2-7; a possible D gene is TRBD1 (5 bases). Trimming removed 6 bases from V and 1 base from J, with 19 bases in between. Germline V lookup: CDR1 SEHNR, CDR2 FQNEAQ (reference sequence). The CDR3 length is 16 residues. CDR3 residues: CASSSPPKGNSYEQYF. As DNA, the CDR3 is TGTGCCAGCAGTTCTCCCCCAAAGGGGAATTCCTACGAGCAGTACTTC.

This clonotype has more than one count but fewer than ten. The rearrangement joins TRBV20-1 to TRBJ2-7, with 7 bases aligning to TRBD1. The length of the CDR3 is 15 residues. Germline V lookup: CDR1 DFQATT, CDR2 SNEGSKA (reference sequence). V lost 1 base, J lost 3 bases, and 9 bases stayed unmatched. CDR3 sequence: CSARGVPDRNYEQYF. CDR3 DNA: TGCAGTGCTAGAGGGGTCCCGGACAGGAACTACGAGCAGTACTTC.

Ten or more counts support this clonotype. The chain combines TRBV7-2 with TRBJ2-6, with a tentative D call TRBD1 (5 bases). V shed 1 base and J shed 2 bases, with 6 bases lying between them. The CDR3 sequence is 15 residues long. Germline V gene sequence: CDR1 SGHTA, CDR2 FQGNSA. The CDR3 DNA sequence: TGTGCCAGCAGCTTAGTACAGGCTGGGGCCAACGTCCTGACTTTC. Amino acid sequence: CASSLVQAGANVLTF.

This clonotype was detected a few times. A read error may explain this, as a much larger clone is one base away. The chain has TRBV7-8 and TRBJ2-3; either TRBD1 or TRBD2 may fit D (5 bases each). The CDR3 spans 15 residues. Germline assignment: CDR1 SGHVS and CDR2 FQNEAQ. Here the CDR3 DNA reads TGTGCCAGCAGCTTACGGCTGGGAGACACAGGTACGCAGTATTTT. It translates to CASSLRLGDTGTQYF.

The rearrangement links TRBV28 to TRBJ1-4; 9 nucleotides agree with TRBD1. Trimming cost V 4 bases and J 10 bases; bases outside gene matches: 10. The length of the CDR3 is 15 residues. Germline lookup yields CDR1 MDHEN and CDR2 SYDVKM. The CDR3 DNA sequence: TGTGCCAGCAGTTCCTCACAGGGGGCAAACGGAAAACTGTTTTTT. It is translated as CASSSSQGANGKLFF.

The chain uses TRBV12-3 or TRBV12-4 and TRBJ2-3, with 9 bases fitting TRBD2. The length of the CDR3 is 17 residues. The J segment lost 2 bases and the V segment lost 3 bases, leaving 9 bases of the junction unmatched. The CDR3 DNA is TGTGCCAGCAGTTTCCTCGGAGGACTAGCGACCACAGATACGCAGTATTTT. It encodes CASSFLGGLATTDTQYF.

As regards this clonotype: This may stem from a read error, because a much larger clone lies one nucleotide away. The V call is TRBV3-1, the J call TRBJ2-5, with 9 bases that match TRBD1. Germline values: CDR1 LGHDT, CDR2 YNNKEL (reference sequence). The junction had 10 bases not matched to a gene; V was cut back by 6 bases and J by 5 bases. CDR3 length equals 15 residues. The CDR3 nucleotides are TGTGCCAGCAGGCGGGACAGGGAAGTCGATGAGACCCAGTACTTC. This gives the protein CASRRDREVDETQYF.

About this clonotype itself: A much more abundant neighbour one base away suggests this may be a read error. The rearrangement uses TRBV3-1 and TRBJ1-6; D gene unclear. CDR3 length: 13 amino acids. CDR1 is LGHDT and CDR2 is YNNKEL in the germline V gene (reference sequence). V lost 0 bases to trimming and J lost 12 bases, with 9 bases between them. The CDR3 DNA reads TGTGCCAGCAGCCAAGATATGCGGCAACCCCTCCACTTT. It yields the protein CASSQDMRQPLHF.

The genes are TRBV5-1 and TRBJ2-2, with 7 bases that match TRBD2. The CDR3 has 16 amino acids. V lost 4 bases to trimming and J lost 0 bases; unmatched junction nucleotides: 6. The germline V gene encodes CDR1 SGHRS and CDR2 YFSETQ. CDR3 coding DNA: TGCGCCAGCAGCAAGTGGGGGAGGGCGAACACCGGGGAGCTGTTTTTT. This codes for CASSKWGRANTGELFF. The complete variable domain, with remaining parts taken from reference TRBV5-1 and TRBJ2-2, reads KAGVTQTPRYLIKTRGQQVTLSCSPISGHRSVSWYQQTPGQGLQFLFEYFSETQRNKGNFPGRFSGRQFSNSRSEMNVSTLELGDSALYLCASSKWGRANTGELFFGEGSRLTVL.

This sequence joins TRBV20-1 and TRBJ2-1; possibly TRBD1 or TRBD2 for D (5 bases each). Per germline, CDR1 DFQATT and CDR2 SNEGSKA (reference sequence). V was clipped by 6 bases and J by 8 bases, with 17 bases between them. The CDR3 has 13 amino acids. The CDR3 protein is CSAPKERGYEQFF. The CDR3 DNA reads as TGCAGTGCGCCCAAGGAACGGGGCTATGAGCAGTTCTTC.

As to this clonotype: A read error may explain this, as a much larger clone is one base away. The CDR3 protein is CSVGSGPNTEASF. The CDR3 region has the DNA TGCAGCGTTGGCAGTGGACCGAACACTGAAGCTTCCTTT. The chain recombines TRBV29-1 with TRBJ1-1, with D uncertain. CDR3 length equals 13 residues. CDR1 and CDR2 (germline): SQVTM, ANQGSEA.

The chain employs TRBV18 and TRBJ2-1; 12 bases are a match to TRBD2. The V gene end was trimmed by 0 bases and the J gene end by 8 bases; junction bases not matched to a gene: 5. Germline lookup yields CDR1 KGHSH and CDR2 LQKENI. The CDR3 spans 16 residues. The CDR3 nucleotides read TGTGCCAGCTCACCACCGCTAGCGGGAGGGTTCGATGAGCAGTTCTTC. This gives the protein CASSPPLAGGFDEQFF.

This clonotype was picked up many times. The chain employs TRBV10-3 and TRBJ2-3; 10 positions match TRBD2. Germline lookup yields CDR1 ENHRY and CDR2 SYGVKD. The CDR3 runs 16 residues. After removal of 2 bases from V and 4 bases from J, the junction contained 6 bases not matched to a gene. The CDR3 loop reads CAISEQTSGWADTQYF. The CDR3 DNA reads as TGTGCCATCAGTGAGCAGACTAGCGGGTGGGCAGATACGCAGTATTTT.

This clonotype was detected ten times or more. The V and J genes are TRBV20-1 and TRBJ2-7; TRBD2 matches at 7 bases. The CDR3 spans 15 residues. V dropped 3 bases and J dropped 0; count of bases not matched to a gene: 8. Germline loops: CDR1 DFQATT, CDR2 SNEGSKA (reference sequence). The CDR3 region is CSARTSTEISYEQYF. The CDR3 DNA reads as TGCAGTGCTAGGACTAGCACAGAAATCTCCTACGAGCAGTACTTC.

This clonotype has more than one count but fewer than ten. The rearrangement links TRBV6-1 to TRBJ1-3, with D unclear. This CDR3 is built from 15 residues. The ends were cut back, 5 bases at V and 0 bases at J, with 11 bases in the middle. Germline loops: CDR1 MNHNS, CDR2 SASEGT. In DNA, the CDR3 is TGTGCCAGCAGTTCCAACTGGGACTCTGGAAACACCATATATTTT. Translating gives CASSSNWDSGNTIYF.

To note about this clonotype: It may be a read error: a sequence one base away is much more abundant. The genes are TRBV28 and TRBJ2-3; 7 bases are a match to TRBD2. With 3 bases clipped from V and 2 bases from J, the junction kept 5 bases outside the gene matches. The CDR3 runs to 15 residues. In germline, CDR1 is MDHEN, CDR2 SYDVKM. The CDR3 spells CASSLGTIPTDTQYF. CDR3 nucleotides: TGTGCCAGCAGTTTGGGGACTATCCCCACAGATACGCAGTATTTT. The full variable domain, rest sourced from reference TRBV28 and TRBJ2-3, is DVKVTQSSRYLVKRTGEKVFLECVQDMDHENMFWYRQDPGLGLRLIYFSYDVKMKEKGDIPEGYSVSREKKERFSLILESASTNQTSMYLCASSLGTIPTDTQYFGPGTRLTVL.

This clonotype was detected ten times or more. The rearrangement links TRBV18 to TRBJ1-5; D call uncertain. V dropped 3 bases and J dropped 2 bases, with 11 bases sitting between them. CDR1 is KGHSH, CDR2 LQKENI, per germline. This CDR3 comprises 15 residues. CDR3 in amino acids: CASSPPGRGNQPQHF. In nucleotides, the CDR3 is TGTGCCAGCTCACCGCCTGGCCGGGGCAATCAGCCCCAGCATTTT.

J is TRBJ1-4 and V is TRBV28, with D perhaps matching TRBD1 (5 bases). Trimming took 4 bases from V and 6 from J, leaving 15 bases between them. This CDR3 contains 15 residues. The germline V gene encodes CDR1 MDHEN and CDR2 SYDVKM. The DNA for the CDR3 is TGTGCCAGCAGTTCAGCCGGGACTCGGTATGAAAAACTGTTTTTT. This sequence encodes CASSSAGTRYEKLFF.

This clonotype was observed at least ten times. The V gene is TRBV20-1, the J gene TRBJ2-5; D is ambiguous. This CDR3 contains 14 residues. The V gene's germline CDR1 is DFQATT and CDR2 SNEGSKA (reference sequence). V was trimmed by 0 bases and J by 3 bases, leaving 11 bases between them. The CDR3 DNA reads TGCAGTGCTAGAGAACTTCTCGCGAAAGAGACCCAGTACTTC. It specifies CSARELLAKETQYF.